This entry is about one T cell receptor beta chain. This sample was included in a study of siplizumab effects on memory and regulatory T cells. Produced via immunoSEQ multiplex PCR; TCRdb's table is partial and in-frame only. This repertoire shows some 100,000 clones, 85% to 95% found once; its top ten account for approximately 1.4%. V shed 4 bases and J shed 5 bases, with 10 bases lying between them. The CDR3 totals 13 residues. The germline gives CDR1 LNHDA, CDR2 SQIVND (reference sequence). This sequence was found in a human donor in good health. The genes are TRBV19 and TRBJ2-3, with D unclear. Sequencing was performed on non-Treg CD4+ T cells sorted from blood. CDR3 nucleotide sequence: TGTGCCAGTAGTACCGCTAATGGAGATACGCAGTATTTT. Translating gives CASSTANGDTQYF.